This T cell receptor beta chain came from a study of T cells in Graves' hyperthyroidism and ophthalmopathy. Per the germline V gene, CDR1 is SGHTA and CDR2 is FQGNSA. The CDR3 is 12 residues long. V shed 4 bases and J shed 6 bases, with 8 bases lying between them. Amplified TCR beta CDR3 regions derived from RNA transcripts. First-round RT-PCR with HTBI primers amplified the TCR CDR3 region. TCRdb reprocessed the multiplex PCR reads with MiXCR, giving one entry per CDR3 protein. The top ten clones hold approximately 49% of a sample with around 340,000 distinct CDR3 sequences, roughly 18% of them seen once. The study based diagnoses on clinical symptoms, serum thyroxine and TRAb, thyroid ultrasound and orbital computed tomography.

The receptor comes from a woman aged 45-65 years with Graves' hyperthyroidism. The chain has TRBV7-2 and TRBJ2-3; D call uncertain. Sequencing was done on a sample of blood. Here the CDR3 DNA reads TGTGCCAGCAGCTCTATCCCGGATACGCAGTATTTT. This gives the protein CASSSIPDTQYF.